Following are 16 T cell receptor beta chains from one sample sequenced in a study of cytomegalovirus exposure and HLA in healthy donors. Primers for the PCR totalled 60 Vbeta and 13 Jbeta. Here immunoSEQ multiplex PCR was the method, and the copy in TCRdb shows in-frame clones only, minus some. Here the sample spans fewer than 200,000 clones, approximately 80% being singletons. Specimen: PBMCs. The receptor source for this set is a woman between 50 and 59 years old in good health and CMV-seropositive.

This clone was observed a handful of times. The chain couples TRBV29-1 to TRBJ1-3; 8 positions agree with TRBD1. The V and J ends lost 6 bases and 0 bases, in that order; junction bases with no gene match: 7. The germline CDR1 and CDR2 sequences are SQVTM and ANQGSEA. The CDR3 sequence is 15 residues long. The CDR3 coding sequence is TGCAGCGTCGTCCCGGACAGGGTCTCTGGAAACACCATATATTTT. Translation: CSVVPDRVSGNTIYF.

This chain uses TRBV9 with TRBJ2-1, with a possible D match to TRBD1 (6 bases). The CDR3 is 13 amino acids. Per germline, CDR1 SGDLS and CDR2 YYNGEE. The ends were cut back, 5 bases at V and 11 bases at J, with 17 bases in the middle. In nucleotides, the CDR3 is TGTGCCAGCAGTAAACCGGGTCAGGGGAAGCAGTTCTTC. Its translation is CASSKPGQGKQFF.

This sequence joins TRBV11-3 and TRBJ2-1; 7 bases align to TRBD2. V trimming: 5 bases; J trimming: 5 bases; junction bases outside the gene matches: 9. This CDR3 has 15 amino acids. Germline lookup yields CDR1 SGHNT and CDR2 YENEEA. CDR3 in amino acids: CASSPSGNFHNEQFF. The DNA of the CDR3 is TGTGCCAGCAGCCCCAGCGGGAACTTCCACAATGAGCAGTTCTTC.

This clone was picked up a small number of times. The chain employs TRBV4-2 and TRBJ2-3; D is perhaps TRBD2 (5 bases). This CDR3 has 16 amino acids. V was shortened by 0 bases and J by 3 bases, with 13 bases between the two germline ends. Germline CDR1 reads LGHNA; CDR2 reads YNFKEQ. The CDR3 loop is CASSQEQARRTDTQYF. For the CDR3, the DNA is TGTGCCAGCAGCCAAGAACAAGCGCGGAGGACAGATACGCAGTATTTT.

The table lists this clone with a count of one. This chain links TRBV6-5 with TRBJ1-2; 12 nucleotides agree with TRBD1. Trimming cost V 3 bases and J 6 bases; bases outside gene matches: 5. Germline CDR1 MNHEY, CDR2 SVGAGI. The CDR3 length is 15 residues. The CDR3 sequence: CASSYRGQGADGYTF. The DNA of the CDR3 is TGTGCCAGCAGTTATAGGGGACAGGGGGCCGATGGCTACACCTTC.

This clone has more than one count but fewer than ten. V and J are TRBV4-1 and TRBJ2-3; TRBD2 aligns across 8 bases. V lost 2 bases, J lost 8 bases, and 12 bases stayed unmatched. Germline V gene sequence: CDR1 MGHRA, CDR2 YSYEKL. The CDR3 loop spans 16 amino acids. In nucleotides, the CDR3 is TGCGCCAGCAGCCAACGATCTAGCGGGCCTCGGGGTACGCAGTATTTT. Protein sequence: CASSQRSSGPRGTQYF.

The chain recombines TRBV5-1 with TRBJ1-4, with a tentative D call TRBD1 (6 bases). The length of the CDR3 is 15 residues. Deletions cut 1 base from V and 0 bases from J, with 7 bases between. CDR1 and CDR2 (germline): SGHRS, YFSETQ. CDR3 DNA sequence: TGCGCCAGCAGCTTGTCAGGGGCAACTAATGAAAAACTGTTTTTT. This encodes CASSLSGATNEKLFF.

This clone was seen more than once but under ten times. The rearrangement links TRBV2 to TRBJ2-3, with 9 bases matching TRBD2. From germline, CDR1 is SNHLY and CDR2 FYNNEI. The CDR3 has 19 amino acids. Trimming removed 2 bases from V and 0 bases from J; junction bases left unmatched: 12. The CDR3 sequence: CASSELRGGRAASTDTQYF. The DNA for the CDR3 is TGTGCCAGCAGTGAATTAAGGGGCGGGAGGGCCGCTAGCACAGATACGCAGTATTTT.

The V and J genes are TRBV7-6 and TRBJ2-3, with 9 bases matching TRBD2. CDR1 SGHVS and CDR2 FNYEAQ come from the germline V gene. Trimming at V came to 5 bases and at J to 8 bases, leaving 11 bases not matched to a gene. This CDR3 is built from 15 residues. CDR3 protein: CASSPMTSGGVTQYF. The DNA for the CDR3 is TGTGCCAGCAGCCCAATGACTAGCGGAGGAGTTACGCAGTATTTT.

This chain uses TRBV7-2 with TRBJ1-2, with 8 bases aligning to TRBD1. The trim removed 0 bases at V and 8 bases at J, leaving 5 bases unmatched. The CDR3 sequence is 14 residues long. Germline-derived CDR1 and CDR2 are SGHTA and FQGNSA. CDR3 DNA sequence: TGTGCCAGCAGCTTAGCCCAGGGGGCTGAGGGCTACACCTTC. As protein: CASSLAQGAEGYTF.

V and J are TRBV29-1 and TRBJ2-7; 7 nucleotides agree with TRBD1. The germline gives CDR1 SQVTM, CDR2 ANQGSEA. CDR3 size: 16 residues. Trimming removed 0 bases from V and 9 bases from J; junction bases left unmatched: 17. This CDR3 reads CSVEDHGTVGLGGQYF. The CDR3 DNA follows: TGCAGCGTTGAAGATCATGGGACAGTGGGTTTAGGAGGGCAGTACTTC.

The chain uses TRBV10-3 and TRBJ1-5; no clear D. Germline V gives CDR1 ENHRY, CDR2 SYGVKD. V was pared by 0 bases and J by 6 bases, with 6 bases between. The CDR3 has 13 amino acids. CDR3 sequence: CAISESRLQPQHF. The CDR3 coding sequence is TGTGCCATCAGTGAGTCGAGGCTTCAGCCCCAGCATTTT.

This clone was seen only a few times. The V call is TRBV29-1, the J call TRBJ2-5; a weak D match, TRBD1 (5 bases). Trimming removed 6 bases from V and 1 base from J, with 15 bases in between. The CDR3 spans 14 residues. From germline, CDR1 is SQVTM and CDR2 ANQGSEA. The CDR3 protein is CSVKYPGSQETQYF. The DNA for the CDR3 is TGCAGCGTAAAATATCCAGGGTCCCAAGAGACCCAGTACTTC.

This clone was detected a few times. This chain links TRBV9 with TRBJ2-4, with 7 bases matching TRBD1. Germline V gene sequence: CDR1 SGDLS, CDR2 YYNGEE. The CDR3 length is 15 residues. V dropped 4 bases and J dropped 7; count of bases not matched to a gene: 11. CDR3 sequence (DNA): TGTGCCAGCAGCCTATACCCAGGGGGTGGGAACATTCAGTACTTC. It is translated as CASSLYPGGGNIQYF.

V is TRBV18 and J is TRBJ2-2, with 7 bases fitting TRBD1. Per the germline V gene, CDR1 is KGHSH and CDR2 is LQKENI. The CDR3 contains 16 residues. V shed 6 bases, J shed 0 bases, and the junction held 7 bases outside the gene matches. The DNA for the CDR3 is TGTGCCAGCTCGCAAAGGGGGCTCGCGAACACCGGGGAGCTGTTTTTT. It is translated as CASSQRGLANTGELFF.

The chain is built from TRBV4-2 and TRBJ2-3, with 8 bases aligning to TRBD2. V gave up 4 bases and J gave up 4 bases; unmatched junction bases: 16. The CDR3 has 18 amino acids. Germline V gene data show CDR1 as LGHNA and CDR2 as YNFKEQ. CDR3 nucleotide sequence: TGTGCCAGCAGCCGAAATGGGTTGGCGGGAGGTCTCCCAGATACGCAGTATTTT. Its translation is CASSRNGLAGGLPDTQYF.